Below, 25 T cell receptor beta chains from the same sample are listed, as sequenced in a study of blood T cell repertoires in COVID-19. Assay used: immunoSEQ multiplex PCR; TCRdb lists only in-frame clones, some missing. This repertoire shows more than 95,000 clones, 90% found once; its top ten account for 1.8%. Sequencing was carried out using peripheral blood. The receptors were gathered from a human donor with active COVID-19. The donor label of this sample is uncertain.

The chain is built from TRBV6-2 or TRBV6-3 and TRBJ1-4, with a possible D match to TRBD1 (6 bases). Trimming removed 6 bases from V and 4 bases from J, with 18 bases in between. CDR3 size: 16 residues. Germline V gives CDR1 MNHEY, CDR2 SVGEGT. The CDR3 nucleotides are TGTGCCAGCAGCAGAACCTCAGGGGCGATTAATGAAAAACTGTTTTTT. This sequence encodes CASSRTSGAINEKLFF.

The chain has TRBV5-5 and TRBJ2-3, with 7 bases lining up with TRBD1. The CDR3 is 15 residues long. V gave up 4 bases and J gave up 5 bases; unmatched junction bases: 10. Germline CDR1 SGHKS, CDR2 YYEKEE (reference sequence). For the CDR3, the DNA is TGTGCCAGCAGCCAGGGACAGCTCGGGTTAGATACGCAGTATTTT. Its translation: CASSQGQLGLDTQYF.

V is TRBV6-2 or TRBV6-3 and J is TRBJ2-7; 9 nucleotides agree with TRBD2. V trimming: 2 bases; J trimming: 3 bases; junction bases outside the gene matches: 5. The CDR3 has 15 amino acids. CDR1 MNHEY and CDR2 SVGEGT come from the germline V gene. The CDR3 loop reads CASSYSGRGGYEQYF. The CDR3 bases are TGTGCCAGCAGTTACAGCGGGCGGGGGGGCTACGAGCAGTACTTC.

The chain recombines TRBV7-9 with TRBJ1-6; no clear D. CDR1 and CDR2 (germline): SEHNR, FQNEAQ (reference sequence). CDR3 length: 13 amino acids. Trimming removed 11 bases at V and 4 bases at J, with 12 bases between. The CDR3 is CASGAGYNSPLHF. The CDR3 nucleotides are TGTGCCTCGGGCGCGGGATATAATTCACCCCTCCACTTT.

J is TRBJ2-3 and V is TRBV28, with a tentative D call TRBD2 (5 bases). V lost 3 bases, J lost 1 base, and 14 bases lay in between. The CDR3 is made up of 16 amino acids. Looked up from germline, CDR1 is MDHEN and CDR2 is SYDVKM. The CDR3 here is CASSFRAGKGTDTQYF. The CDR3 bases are TGTGCCAGCAGTTTCCGCGCCGGGAAAGGCACAGATACGCAGTATTTT.

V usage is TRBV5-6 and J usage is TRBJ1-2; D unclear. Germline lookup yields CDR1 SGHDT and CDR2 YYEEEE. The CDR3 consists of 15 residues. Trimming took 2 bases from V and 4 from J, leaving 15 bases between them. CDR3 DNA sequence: TGTGCCAGCAGCTTATGGCGGGCCCGCATCTATGGCTACACCTTC. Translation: CASSLWRARIYGYTF. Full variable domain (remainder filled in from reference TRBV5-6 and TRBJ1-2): DAGVTQSPTHLIKTRGQQVTLRCSPKSGHDTVSWYQQALGQGPQFIFQYYEEEERQRGNFPDRFSGHQFPNYSSELNVNALLLGDSALYLCASSLWRARIYGYTFGSGTRLTVV.

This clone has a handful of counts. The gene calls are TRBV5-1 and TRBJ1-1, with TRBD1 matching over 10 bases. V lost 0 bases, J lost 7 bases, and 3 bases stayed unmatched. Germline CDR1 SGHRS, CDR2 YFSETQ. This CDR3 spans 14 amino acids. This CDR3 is CASSLGQGAVEAFF. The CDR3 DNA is TGCGCCAGCAGCTTGGGACAGGGGGCTGTTGAAGCTTTCTTT.

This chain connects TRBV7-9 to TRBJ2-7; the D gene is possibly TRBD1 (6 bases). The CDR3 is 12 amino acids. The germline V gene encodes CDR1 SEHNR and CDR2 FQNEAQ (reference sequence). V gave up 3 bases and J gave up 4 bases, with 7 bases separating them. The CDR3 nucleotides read TGTGCCAGCAGCTTTAGGGGGTACGAGCAGTACTTC. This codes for CASSFRGYEQYF.

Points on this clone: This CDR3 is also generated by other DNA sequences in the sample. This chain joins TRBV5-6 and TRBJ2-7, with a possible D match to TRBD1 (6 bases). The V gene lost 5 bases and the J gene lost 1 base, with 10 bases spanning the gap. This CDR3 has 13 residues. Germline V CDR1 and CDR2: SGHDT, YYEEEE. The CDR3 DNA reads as TGTGCCAGCAGTTTAGGACAGTCCTACGAGCAGTACTTC. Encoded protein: CASSLGQSYEQYF. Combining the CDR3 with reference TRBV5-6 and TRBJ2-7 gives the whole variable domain DAGVTQSPTHLIKTRGQQVTLRCSPKSGHDTVSWYQQALGQGPQFIFQYYEEEERQRGNFPDRFSGHQFPNYSSELNVNALLLGDSALYLCASSLGQSYEQYFGPGTRLTVT.

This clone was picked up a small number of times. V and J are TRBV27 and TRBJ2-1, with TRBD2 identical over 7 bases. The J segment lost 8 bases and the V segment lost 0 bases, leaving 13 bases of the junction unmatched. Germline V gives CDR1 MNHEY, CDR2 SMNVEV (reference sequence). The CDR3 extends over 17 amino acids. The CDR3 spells CASSLSIAASGRHEQFF. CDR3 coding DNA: TGTGCCAGCAGTTTATCGATTGCGGCTAGCGGACGGCATGAGCAGTTCTTC.

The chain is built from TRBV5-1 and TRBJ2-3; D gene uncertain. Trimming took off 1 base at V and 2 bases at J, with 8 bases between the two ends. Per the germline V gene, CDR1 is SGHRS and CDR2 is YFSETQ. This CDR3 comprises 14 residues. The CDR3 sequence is CASSLQRSTDTQYF. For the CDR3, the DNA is TGCGCCAGCAGCTTGCAACGGTCCACAGATACGCAGTATTTT.

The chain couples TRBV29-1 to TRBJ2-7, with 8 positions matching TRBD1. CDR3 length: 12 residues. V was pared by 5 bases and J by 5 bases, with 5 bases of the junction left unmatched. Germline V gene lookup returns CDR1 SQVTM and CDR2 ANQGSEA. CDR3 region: CSVQTGVHEQYF. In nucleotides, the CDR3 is TGCAGCGTTCAGACAGGGGTTCACGAGCAGTACTTC.

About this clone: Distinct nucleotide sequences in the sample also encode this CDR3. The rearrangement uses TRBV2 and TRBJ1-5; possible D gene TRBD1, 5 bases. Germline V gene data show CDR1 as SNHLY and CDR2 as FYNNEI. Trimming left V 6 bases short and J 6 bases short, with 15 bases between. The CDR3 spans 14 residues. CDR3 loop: CASRTGGEGQPQHF. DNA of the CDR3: TGTGCCAGCAGGACTGGGGGGGAGGGTCAGCCCCAGCATTTT.

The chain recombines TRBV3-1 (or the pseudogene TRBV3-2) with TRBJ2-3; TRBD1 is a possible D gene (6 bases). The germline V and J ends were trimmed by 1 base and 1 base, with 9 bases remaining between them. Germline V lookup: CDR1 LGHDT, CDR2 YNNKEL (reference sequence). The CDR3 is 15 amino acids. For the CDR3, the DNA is TGTGCCAGCAGCCAAGGGACAGCGGGCACAGATACGCAGTATTTT. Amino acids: CASSQGTAGTDTQYF.

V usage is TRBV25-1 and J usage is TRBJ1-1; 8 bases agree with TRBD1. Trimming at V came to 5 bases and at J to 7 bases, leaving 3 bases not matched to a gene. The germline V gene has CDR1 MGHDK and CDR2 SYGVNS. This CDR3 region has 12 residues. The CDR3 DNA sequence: TGTGCCAGCAGTCCGACAGGGGTTGAAGCTTTCTTT. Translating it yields CASSPTGVEAFF. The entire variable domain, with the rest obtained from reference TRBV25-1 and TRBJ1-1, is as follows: EADIYQTPRYLVIGTGKKITLECSQTMGHDKMYWYQQDPGMELHLIHYSYGVNSTEKGDLSSESTVSRIRTEHFPLTLESARPSHTSQYLCASSPTGVEAFFGQGTRLTVV.

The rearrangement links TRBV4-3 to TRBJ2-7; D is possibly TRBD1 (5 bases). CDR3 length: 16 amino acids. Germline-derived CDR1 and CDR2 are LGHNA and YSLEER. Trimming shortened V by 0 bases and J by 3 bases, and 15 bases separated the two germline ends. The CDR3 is CASSQDSQGTRYEQYF. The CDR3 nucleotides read TGCGCCAGCAGCCAAGATTCCCAGGGAACCCGCTACGAGCAGTACTTC.

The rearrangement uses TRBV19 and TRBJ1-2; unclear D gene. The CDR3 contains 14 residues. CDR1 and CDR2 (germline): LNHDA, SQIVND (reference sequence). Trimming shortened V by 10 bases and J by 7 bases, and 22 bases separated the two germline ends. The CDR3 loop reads CATSGPGFFSGYTF. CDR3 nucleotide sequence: TGTGCCACCTCCGGCCCGGGTTTTTTTAGTGGCTACACCTTC.

The CDR3 nucleotides are TGTGCCAGCAGCCAGAGGACAGGCGGAACAGATACGCAGTATTTT. The encoded protein is CASSQRTGGTDTQYF. V is TRBV14 and J is TRBJ2-3; TRBD1 matches at 7 bases. The length of the CDR3 is 15 residues. The J segment lost 3 bases and the V segment lost 3 bases, leaving 6 bases of the junction unmatched. Germline lookup yields CDR1 SGHDN and CDR2 FVKESK.

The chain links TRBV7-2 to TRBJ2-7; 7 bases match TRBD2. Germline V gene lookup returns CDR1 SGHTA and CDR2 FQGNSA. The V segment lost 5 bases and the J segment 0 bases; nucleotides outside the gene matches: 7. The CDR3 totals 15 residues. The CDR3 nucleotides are TGTGCCAGCAGCCCTTTGGGGGGGTCCTCCTACGAGCAGTACTTC. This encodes CASSPLGGSSYEQYF.

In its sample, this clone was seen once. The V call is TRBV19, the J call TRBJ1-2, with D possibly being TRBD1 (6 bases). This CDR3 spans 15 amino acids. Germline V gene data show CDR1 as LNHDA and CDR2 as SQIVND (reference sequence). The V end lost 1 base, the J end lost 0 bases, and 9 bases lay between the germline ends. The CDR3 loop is CASSIATGANYGYTF. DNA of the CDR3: TGTGCCAGTAGTATAGCGACAGGCGCTAACTATGGCTACACCTTC.

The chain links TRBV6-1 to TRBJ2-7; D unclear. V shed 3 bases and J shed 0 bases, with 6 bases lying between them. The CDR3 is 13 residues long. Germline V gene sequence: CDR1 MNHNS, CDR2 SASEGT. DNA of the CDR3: TGTGCCAGCAGTGAGGGCCCCTCCTACGAGCAGTACTTC. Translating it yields CASSEGPSYEQYF.

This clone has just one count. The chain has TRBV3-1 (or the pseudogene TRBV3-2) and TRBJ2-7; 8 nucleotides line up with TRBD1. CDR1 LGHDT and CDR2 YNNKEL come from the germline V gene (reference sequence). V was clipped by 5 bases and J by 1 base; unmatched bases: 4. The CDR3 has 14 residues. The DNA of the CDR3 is TGTGCCAGCAGCTCCCACAGGGGGTCCTACGAGCAGTACTTC. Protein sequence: CASSSHRGSYEQYF.

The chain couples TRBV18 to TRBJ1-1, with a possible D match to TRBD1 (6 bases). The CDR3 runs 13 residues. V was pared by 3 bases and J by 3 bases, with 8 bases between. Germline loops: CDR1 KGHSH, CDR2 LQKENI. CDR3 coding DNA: TGTGCCAGCTCACCTAGACAGGACACTGAAGCTTTCTTT. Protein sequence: CASSPRQDTEAFF.

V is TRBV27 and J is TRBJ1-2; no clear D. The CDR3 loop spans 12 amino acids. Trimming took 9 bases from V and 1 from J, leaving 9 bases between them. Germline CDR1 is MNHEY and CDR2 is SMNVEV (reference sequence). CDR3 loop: CASRTVNYGYTF. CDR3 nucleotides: TGTGCCAGTCGGACTGTTAACTATGGCTACACCTTC.

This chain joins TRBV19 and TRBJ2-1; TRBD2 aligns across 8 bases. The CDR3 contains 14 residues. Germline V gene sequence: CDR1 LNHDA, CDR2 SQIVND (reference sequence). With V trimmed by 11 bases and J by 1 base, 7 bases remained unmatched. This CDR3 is CASQERGSYNEQFF. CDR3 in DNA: TGTGCCTCGCAGGAGCGGGGGTCCTACAATGAGCAGTTCTTC.